The rows below give T cell receptor beta chains drawn from one sample of a study of regulatory T cells in long-lasting Graves disease. TCRdb recomputed calls from the multiplex PCR reads with MiXCR, one row per CDR3 protein. Of 400,000 to 450,000 distinct CDR3 sequences listed, around 14% are singletons. The sample was also reused in another study, on T cells in Graves' hyperthyroidism and ophthalmopathy.

Sequencing was performed on peripheral blood mononuclear cells (PBMCs), taken at new diagnosis, from a patient treated with antithyroid drugs. The receptors shown here come from a woman under 40 with Graves disease. The CDR3 runs from the conserved cysteine through the conserved F or W. The order of the fields is J gene, V gene, clone size, D gene, CDR3 DNA, CDR3 protein. D genes are given only for firm matches. A row's size may be missing; if present it is once, few, many or a size class.

j_call: TRBJ2-7; v_call: TRBV13; clone_size: few; d_call: TRBD1; cdr3_nt: TGTGCCAGCAGCTCGAGGGACAGGGGGATTCCCTACGAGCAGTACTTC; cdr3_aa: CASSSRDRGIPYEQYF
j_call: TRBJ2-1; v_call: TRBV19; clone_size: many; d_call: .; cdr3_nt: TGTGCCAGTAGTGGGTTCGTCGACAATGAGCAGTTCTTC; cdr3_aa: CASSGFVDNEQFF
j_call: TRBJ2-3; v_call: TRBV5-8; clone_size: few; d_call: .; cdr3_nt: TGTGCCAGCAGCTTGACCCAAAATCATGGGACGGGGCAGTATTTT; cdr3_aa: CASSLTQNHGTGQYF
j_call: TRBJ2-3; v_call: TRBV9; clone_size: .; d_call: TRBD2; cdr3_nt: TGTGCCAGCAGCGTAGCAGCGGGAGGGGAAACAGATACGCAGTATTTT; cdr3_aa: CASSVAAGGETDTQYF
j_call: TRBJ2-3; v_call: TRBV24-1; clone_size: many; d_call: .; cdr3_nt: TGTGCCACCGGACATACCACAGATACGCAGTATTTT; cdr3_aa: CATGHTTDTQYF
j_call: TRBJ2-1; v_call: TRBV7-2; clone_size: many; d_call: .; cdr3_nt: TGTGCCAGCAGCCTCAACACCCGGAGTGAGCAGTTCTTC; cdr3_aa: CASSLNTRSEQFF
j_call: TRBJ2-1; v_call: TRBV2; clone_size: many; d_call: TRBD2; cdr3_nt: TGTGCCAGCAGAATGACTAGCGGAGAATACAATGAGCAGTTCTTC; cdr3_aa: CASRMTSGEYNEQFF
j_call: TRBJ2-7; v_call: TRBV7-9; clone_size: .; d_call: TRBD2; cdr3_nt: TGTGCCAGCAGCCGTGAGGGCGGGAGAAGCTACGAGCAGTACTTC; cdr3_aa: CASSREGGRSYEQYF
j_call: TRBJ1-1; v_call: TRBV7-3; clone_size: many; d_call: .; cdr3_nt: TGTGCCAGCAGCTTAAGTAAAACCGGGACAGAAGCTTTCTTT; cdr3_aa: CASSLSKTGTEAFF
j_call: TRBJ2-3; v_call: TRBV28; clone_size: .; d_call: .; cdr3_nt: TGTGCCAGCAGTGTCGACGGCGCGGCCCCGAATACGCGGTATTTT; cdr3_aa: CASSVDGAAPNTRYF
j_call: TRBJ2-7; v_call: TRBV9; clone_size: few; d_call: .; cdr3_nt: TGTGCCAGCAGCGTATCTAGTCAAGGGGGCTCCTACGAGCAGTACTTC; cdr3_aa: CASSVSSQGGSYEQYF
j_call: TRBJ2-5; v_call: TRBV4-1; clone_size: many; d_call: TRBD2; cdr3_nt: TGCGCCAGCAGCCAATGGTACCCTAGCGGGAGTAGGAGGGAGACCCAGTACTTC; cdr3_aa: CASSQWYPSGSRRETQYF
j_call: TRBJ2-2; v_call: TRBV7-9; clone_size: few; d_call: .; cdr3_nt: TGTGCCAGCAGCCGAACACAACAGAACACCGGGGAGCTGTTTTTT; cdr3_aa: CASSRTQQNTGELFF
j_call: TRBJ1-2; v_call: TRBV29-1; clone_size: .; d_call: .; cdr3_nt: TGCAGCGCTGAGACAGATCTCTATGGCTACACCTTC; cdr3_aa: CSAETDLYGYTF
j_call: TRBJ2-7; v_call: TRBV11-3; clone_size: many; d_call: .; cdr3_nt: TGTGCCAGCAGCCCAAGGGGACTGATCTACGAGCAGTACTTC; cdr3_aa: CASSPRGLIYEQYF
j_call: TRBJ2-3; v_call: TRBV5-5; clone_size: many; d_call: .; cdr3_nt: TGTGCCAGCAGCTTCAGGCTAGTCAGGGATACGCAGTATTTT; cdr3_aa: CASSFRLVRDTQYF
j_call: TRBJ2-7; v_call: TRBV4-1; clone_size: many; d_call: .; cdr3_nt: TGCGCCAGCAGCCATCCCCCGACAGGGAGGGACGAGCAGTACTTC; cdr3_aa: CASSHPPTGRDEQYF
j_call: TRBJ2-3; v_call: TRBV28; clone_size: .; d_call: TRBD2; cdr3_nt: TGTGCCAGCCGCCCCTCTGGGGGAGGGCCAGCTACGCAGTATTTT; cdr3_aa: CASRPSGGGPATQYF
j_call: TRBJ2-7; v_call: TRBV28; clone_size: many; d_call: .; cdr3_nt: TGTGCCAGCACTGATGTCTACGAGCAGTACTTC; cdr3_aa: CASTDVYEQYF
j_call: TRBJ2-3; v_call: TRBV24-1; clone_size: many; d_call: TRBD1; cdr3_nt: TGTGCCACCAGTGACCCGCGGGACAGGGGGAGCACAGATACGCAGTATTTT; cdr3_aa: CATSDPRDRGSTDTQYF
j_call: TRBJ2-5; v_call: TRBV6-2/TRBV6-3; clone_size: .; d_call: TRBD2; cdr3_nt: TGTGCCAGCAGTCCCCTGGGACTAGAAGAGACCCAGTACTTC; cdr3_aa: CASSPLGLEETQYF
j_call: TRBJ1-6; v_call: TRBV2; clone_size: many; d_call: .; cdr3_nt: TGTGCCAGCAGGTATACGGGACGGAGGAGCTCCTATAATTCACCCCTCCACTTT; cdr3_aa: CASRYTGRRSSYNSPLHF
j_call: TRBJ2-7; v_call: TRBV3-1; clone_size: many; d_call: .; cdr3_nt: TGTGCCAGCAGCCGAGCGCTTCAAGACGAGCAGTACTTC; cdr3_aa: CASSRALQDEQYF
j_call: TRBJ2-7; v_call: TRBV20-1; clone_size: many; d_call: TRBD2; cdr3_nt: TGCAGTGTGAGGACTAGCGGGACTGGGGAGCAGTACTTC; cdr3_aa: CSVRTSGTGEQYF
j_call: TRBJ1-4; v_call: TRBV7-2; clone_size: .; d_call: .; cdr3_nt: TGTGCCAGCAGCTTAGATATCGGGGTATCAAAACTGTTTTTT; cdr3_aa: CASSLDIGVSKLFF
j_call: TRBJ2-3; v_call: TRBV5-6; clone_size: .; d_call: TRBD2; cdr3_nt: TGTGCCAGCAGCCGACTAGCGGGAGCCTATAATACGCAGTATTTT; cdr3_aa: CASSRLAGAYNTQYF
j_call: TRBJ2-4; v_call: TRBV18; clone_size: .; d_call: TRBD1; cdr3_nt: TGTGCCAGCTCACCCGGGACAGGGCACCCTAGTTACATTCAGTACTTC; cdr3_aa: CASSPGTGHPSYIQYF
j_call: TRBJ1-1; v_call: TRBV2; clone_size: many; d_call: .; cdr3_nt: TGTGCCAGGGCAGGAGCTGAAGCTTTCTTT; cdr3_aa: CARAGAEAFF
j_call: TRBJ2-7; v_call: TRBV15; clone_size: few; d_call: .; cdr3_nt: TGTGCCACCAAAGGGGCTAGCTCCTACGAGCAGTACTTC; cdr3_aa: CATKGASSYEQYF
j_call: TRBJ1-5; v_call: TRBV11-2; clone_size: few; d_call: .; cdr3_nt: TGTGCCAGCAGCTTTGAAACAGGTAGCAATCAGCCCCAGCATTTT; cdr3_aa: CASSFETGSNQPQHF
j_call: TRBJ2-1; v_call: TRBV27; clone_size: many; d_call: .; cdr3_nt: TGTGCCAGCAGTCAGGGACGACAGTCCAATGAGCAGTTCTTC; cdr3_aa: CASSQGRQSNEQFF
j_call: TRBJ1-1; v_call: TRBV20-1; clone_size: many; d_call: .; cdr3_nt: TGCAGTGCTAGAGCCGGGGTGATGGAAGCTTTCTTT; cdr3_aa: CSARAGVMEAFF
j_call: TRBJ1-5; v_call: TRBV3-1; clone_size: many; d_call: TRBD1; cdr3_nt: TGTGCCAGCAGCCAGGGACAGGGGGCTTTTCAGCCCCAGCATTTT; cdr3_aa: CASSQGQGAFQPQHF
j_call: TRBJ2-7; v_call: TRBV6-1; clone_size: many; d_call: .; cdr3_nt: TGTGCCAGCAGTGATCCCCGGGACGGGGCCTACGAGCAGTACTTC; cdr3_aa: CASSDPRDGAYEQYF